One and the same sample provided the 19 T cell receptor beta chains below, sequenced in a study of T cell clonality in common variable immunodeficiency. The study's findings and limits: Common variable immunodeficiency TCR beta sequences reportedly had fewer deletions and N-nucleotide insertions.

Which antigens these TCRs recognize remains unknown. Sequencing used immunoSEQ multiplex PCR; TCRdb keeps in-frame clones, though not all of them. Captured here are 25,000 to 35,000 clones, none seen once; the top ten comprise 25% to 35%. The sample was peripheral blood mononuclear cells. These receptors were obtained from a human donor with common variable immunodeficiency.

On this clone: The read falls 3 residues short of the CDR3 end, and the missing part is taken from the germline J gene. This chain joins TRBV18 and TRBJ1-1; 7 bases agree with TRBD1. CDR1 KGHSH and CDR2 LQKENI come from the germline V gene. The CDR3 contains 14 residues. J gave up 3 bases and V 3 bases, and 4 bases lay outside the gene matches. The part of the CDR3 DNA that was read is TGTGCCAGCTCACCTATCGGACAGGACACTGAA. This encodes CASSPIGQDTE. The complete CDR3 sequence is CASSPIGQDTEAFF.

This clone was observed a handful of times. The CDR3 end falls 3 residues outside the read, so it is completed with the germline J gene. This chain joins TRBV30 and TRBJ1-2, with 7 nucleotides matching TRBD1. Germline V lookup: CDR1 GTSNPN, CDR2 SVGIG (reference sequence). The junction had 1 base not matched to a gene; V was cut back by 5 bases and J by 4 bases. The CDR3 is 11 amino acids. Incomplete CDR3 DNA: TGTGCCTGGGGGGACAGCTATGGC. Amino acid sequence: CAWGDSYG. The entire CDR3 is CAWGDSYGYTF. Together with reference TRBV30 and TRBJ1-2, the CDR3 gives the full variable domain: SQTIHQWPATLVQPVGSPLSLECTVEGTSNPNLYWYRQAAGRGLQLLFYSVGIGQISSEVPQNLSASRPQDRQFILSSKKLLLSDSGFYLCAWGDSYGYTFGSGTRLTVV.

This clone appeared a few times. Read coverage stops 3 residues before the CDR3 terminus; the germline J gene supplies the remainder. This rearrangement joins TRBV7-6 to TRBJ2-5, with a weak D call TRBD2 (7 bases). The CDR3 loop spans 13 amino acids. The V gene's germline CDR1 is SGHVS and CDR2 FNYEAQ. V shed 6 bases and J shed 4 bases, with 12 bases lying between them. CDR3 DNA, as far as it was read: TGTGCCAGCAGTGTCGGGGGGCGAGAGACC. Its translation is CASSVGGRET. The CDR3, in full, reads CASSVGGRETQYF. The full variable domain, with the rest looked up from reference TRBV7-6 and TRBJ2-5, is GAGVSQSPRYKVTKRGQDVALRCDPISGHVSLYWYRQALGQGPEFLTYFNYEAQQDKSGLPNDRFSAERPEGSISTLTIQRTEQRDSAMYRCASSVGGRETQYFGPGTRLLVL.

Remarks on this clone: The read terminates 3 residues before the CDR3 end, so the remaining end is supplied by the germline J gene. V is TRBV7-3 and J is TRBJ2-1, with TRBD2 identical over 8 bases. Germline CDR1 reads SGHTA; CDR2 reads FQGTGA. This CDR3 spans 17 amino acids. V was pared by 1 base and J by 7 bases, with 12 bases of the junction left unmatched. The sequenced CDR3 bases are TGTGCCAGCAGCTTAAGAGGCTTGCGGGGGGCGGGGAATGAG. It translates to CASSLRGLRGAGNE. The whole CDR3 protein reads CASSLRGLRGAGNEQFF.

To note about this clone: With the read ending 3 residues before the CDR3 end, the germline J gene is used to fill in that end. V and J are TRBV19 and TRBJ1-2; 8 bases are a match to TRBD1. V shed 3 bases and J 4 bases; nucleotides not matched to a gene: 7. Germline V lookup: CDR1 LNHDA, CDR2 SQIVND (reference sequence). This CDR3 contains 15 residues. CDR3 protein: CASSIRQGPPYGYTF. The CDR3 bases that were read are TGTGCCAGTAGTATCCGACAGGGGCCACCCTATGGC.

This clone was detected a few times. The read ends 3 residues shy of where the CDR3 ends; the end is completed using the germline J gene. This chain uses TRBV6-2 or TRBV6-3 with TRBJ2-1; 10 bases align to TRBD2. The CDR3 has 14 amino acids. Germline V CDR1 and CDR2: MNHEY, SVGEGT. Germline trimming cut 6 bases from V and 7 bases from J; bases unmatched to any gene: 6. CDR3 bases read: TGTGCCAGCAGAAGCGGGGGGGCCATAAATGAG. Translating it yields CASRSGGAINE. The CDR3 in its entirety is CASRSGGAINEQFF.

This clone was detected only a few times. The sequenced part of the CDR3 DNA is TGTGCCAGCTCGTTCGACAGGGACTTTTATTGGCCC. Its translation: CASSFDRDFYWP. The complete CDR3 reads CASSFDRDFYWPQHF. This rearrangement joins TRBV18 to TRBJ1-5; 7 nucleotides line up with TRBD1. The read is 3 residues too short to cover the CDR3 end, so that end is filled in from the germline J gene. The CDR3 covers 15 residues. V lost 6 bases and J lost 9; bases outside the gene matches: 14. The germline V gene has CDR1 KGHSH and CDR2 LQKENI.

This clone was seen only a few times. Read data end 3 residues before the CDR3 end; the end is taken from the germline J gene. This chain connects TRBV19 to TRBJ1-6; the D gene is possibly TRBD1 (5 bases). The V end lost 3 bases, the J end lost 6 bases, and 15 bases lay between the germline ends. Germline V lookup: CDR1 LNHDA, CDR2 SQIVND (reference sequence). This CDR3 is 16 amino acids long. CDR3 DNA (partial): TGTGCCAGTAGTATTATCCAGGGAAGTGGTAATTCACCC. Its translation: CASSIIQGSGNSP. The entire CDR3 is CASSIIQGSGNSPLHF.

This clone has a count of ten or more. The CDR3 end is not reached by the read, which stops 3 residues before it; the germline J gene fills it in. This chain links TRBV28 with TRBJ2-3; no clear D. The CDR3 spans 12 residues. Per germline, CDR1 MDHEN and CDR2 SYDVKM. CDR3: CASSLSAYTQYF. Partial CDR3 DNA: TGTGCCAGCAGTTTATCCGCGTACACG.

As for this clone: The CDR3 end lies 3 residues beyond the end of the read and is filled in from the germline J gene. V and J are TRBV7-3 and TRBJ2-7, with 12 bases matching TRBD1. CDR1 SGHTA and CDR2 FQGTGA come from the germline V gene. CDR3 length: 15 residues. V trimming: 2 bases; J trimming: 6 bases; junction bases outside the gene matches: 5. CDR3: CASSLSGQGAGEQYF. The CDR3 DNA, read in part, is TGTGCCAGCAGCTTATCGGGACAGGGGGCAGGCGAG.

In its sample, this clone was seen a few times. The read ends 3 residues before the CDR3 terminus; that terminus is restored from the germline J gene. The V gene is TRBV19, the J gene TRBJ1-1; 9 bases align to TRBD1. The CDR3 is 14 amino acids. Germline CDR1 is LNHDA and CDR2 is SQIVND (reference sequence). Trimming took 9 bases from V and 6 from J; bases not matched to a gene: 11. The CDR3 loop is CASFTGGGVAEAFF. CDR3 DNA (partial): TGTGCCAGCTTCACAGGGGGCGGGGTCGCTGAA.

At least ten counts were recorded for this clone. The read stops 3 residues short of the end of the CDR3; the missing end is completed from the germline J gene. The chain carries TRBV7-9 and TRBJ1-1, with D possibly being TRBD1 (5 bases). The germline V and J ends were trimmed by 1 base and 4 bases, with 7 bases remaining between them. Germline CDR1 is SEHNR and CDR2 is FQNEAQ (reference sequence). The CDR3 consists of 13 residues. The covered CDR3 bases are TGTGCCAGCAGCTTAGGACAGTTCACTGAA. It specifies CASSLGQFTE. The complete CDR3 reads CASSLGQFTEAFF.

This clone has only a few counts. This CDR3 is CASSYPYNVEQYF. The sequenced CDR3 bases are TGTGCCAGCAGTTACCCCTATAACGTCGAG. This chain uses TRBV6-2 or TRBV6-3 with TRBJ2-7, with no clear D. Read coverage stops 3 residues before the CDR3 terminus; the germline J gene supplies the remainder. CDR1 and CDR2 from the germline V gene are MNHEY and SVGEGT. V shed 2 bases and J shed 6 bases, with 11 bases lying between them. The CDR3 loop spans 13 amino acids.

This clone was counted between two and nine times. The read gets to within 3 residues of the CDR3 end, and the germline J gene fills in the rest. The V and J genes are TRBV14 and TRBJ2-7; 9 bases map to TRBD1. From germline, CDR1 is SGHDN and CDR2 FVKESK. This CDR3 is 17 amino acids long. V was pared by 4 bases and J by 4 bases, with 14 bases of the junction left unmatched. CDR3 DNA (partial): TGTGCCAGCAGCCCTGACGGGGACAGGGCCAGTATATACGAG. This translates into CASSPDGDRASIYE. The CDR3 in full is CASSPDGDRASIYEQYF.

This clone appeared many times. The sequenced fragment ends 3 residues before the CDR3 boundary, so the rest is inferred from the germline J gene. The chain employs TRBV7-2 and TRBJ1-1; D is uncertain. Germline CDR1 reads SGHTA; CDR2 reads FQGNSA. V was pared by 0 bases and J by 0 bases, with 5 bases between. This CDR3 has 14 amino acids. CDR3 region: CASSLAGLNTEAFF. The covered CDR3 bases are TGTGCCAGCAGCTTAGCAGGGCTGAACACTGAA.

This clone was recorded at least ten times. Partial CDR3 DNA: TGCGCCAGCAGTCAATCGGGGGGAGAAGGTACGAACACCGGGGAG. Encoded protein: CASSQSGGEGTNTGE. The CDR3 reads in full as CASSQSGGEGTNTGELFF. The V gene is TRBV23-1, the J gene TRBJ2-2; D may be TRBD2 (6 bases). The read falls 3 residues short of the CDR3 end, and the missing part is taken from the germline J gene. TRBV23-1 is sorted into the ORF group, with uncertain function. This CDR3 is built from 18 residues. Trimming took off 0 bases at V and 0 bases at J, with 14 bases between the two ends.

On this clone itself: The read ends 3 residues early relative to the CDR3; the germline J gene fills the gap. The V and J genes are TRBV7-2 and TRBJ2-3; tentatively, D is TRBD1 (5 bases). Trimming cost V 7 bases and J 6 bases, with 14 bases left between them. From germline, CDR1 is SGHTA and CDR2 FQGNSA. CDR3 length: 13 amino acids. The CDR3 bases that were read are TGTGCCAGCACCCCCGGTAGGGGCGATACG. It encodes CASTPGRGDT. The whole CDR3 reads CASTPGRGDTQYF.

The table lists this clone with a few counts. The sequenced fragment ends 3 residues before the CDR3 boundary, so the rest is inferred from the germline J gene. The V call is TRBV7-9, the J call TRBJ2-4; possibly TRBD1 for D (5 bases). The CDR3 has 14 amino acids. The V and J ends lost 0 bases and 6 bases respectively, with 9 bases between them. CDR1 is SEHNR and CDR2 is FQNEAQ in the germline V gene (reference sequence). The DNA read from the CDR3 is TGTGCCAGCAGCTTAGCGCGGCAGGGAAACATT. It is translated as CASSLARQGNI. The whole CDR3 is CASSLARQGNIQYF.

This clone turned up a few times. The sequenced part of the CDR3 DNA is TGTGCCAGCTCACCATCCCGTGAAGGGTATGGC. Residues: CASSPSREGYG. The complete CDR3 reads CASSPSREGYGYTF. This rearrangement joins TRBV18 to TRBJ1-2, with D unclear. The sequenced fragment ends 3 residues before the CDR3 boundary, so the rest is inferred from the germline J gene. The CDR3 is made up of 14 amino acids. The V end lost 2 bases, the J end lost 5 bases, and 12 bases lay between the germline ends. The germline CDR1 and CDR2 sequences are KGHSH and LQKENI.